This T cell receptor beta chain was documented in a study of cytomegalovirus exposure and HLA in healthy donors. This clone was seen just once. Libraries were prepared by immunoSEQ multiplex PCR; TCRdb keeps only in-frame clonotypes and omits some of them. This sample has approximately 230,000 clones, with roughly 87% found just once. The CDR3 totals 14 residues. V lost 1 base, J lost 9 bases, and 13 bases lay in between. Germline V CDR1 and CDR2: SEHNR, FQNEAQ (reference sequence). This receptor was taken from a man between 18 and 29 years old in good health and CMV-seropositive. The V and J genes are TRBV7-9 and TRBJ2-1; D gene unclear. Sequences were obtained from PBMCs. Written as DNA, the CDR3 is TGTGCCAGCAGCTTAGTGACCCAAAAGGGTGAGCAGTTCTTC. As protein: CASSLVTQKGEQFF.